This T cell receptor beta chain derives from a study of somatic mutations in T cells in chronic GVHD (TCRdb year 2020). CDR1 SGHRS and CDR2 YFSETQ are derived from the germline V gene. Here V drops 1 base and J drops 0 bases, and the junction holds 7 bases not matched to any gene. Including the terminal cysteine and phenylalanine, the CDR3 comprises 17 residues. Only the CDR3 region is kept as DNA, spanning 51 bases read in frame from base 1. Genomic DNA was isolated and then used for the TCRbeta deep sequencing. TCRbeta CDR3 sequencing and initial data processing were performed as a commercial service with the immunoSEQ assay. In the original analysis: IMGT was used to annotate V, D, J genes, while reads were demultiplexed, adapter and primer sequences were stripped out, and similar clones were merged through frequency-ratio clustering. As stored in TCRdb, this immuneACCESS dataset retains in-frame rearrangements with V and J assigned. A fraction of the clones does not appear; measured against another copy, unresolved V genes explain less than half of the discrepancy, and the remainder lacks a known reason. V, J and clone size reflect that table, while D and trimming were determined from the DNA. The sample records roughly 790 clones, roughly 84% of which are singletons. Approximately 70% of the sample goes to the ten largest clones.

The table lists this clone with a count of one. Its recognized antigen is unknown. The sample holds no much larger clone one base away, and base qualities are not on file. Sorting staining used anti-CD3, anti-CD4, anti-CD8 and a Vbeta20 antibody from the IOTest Beta Mark kit on a FACSAria III, with purity above 99%. Mononuclear cells were isolated by Ficoll-Paque PLUS density gradient centrifugation from peripheral blood that had been collected in sodium heparin tubes. Before TCRbeta deep sequencing, the CD4+ Vbeta20+, CD4+ Vbeta20-, and CD8+ T cell fractions were FACS-sorted. Sample: Vbeta20-positive CD4+ T cells from blood. According to the study, the label for this sample's cell subset or site signals: CD4+ T cells sorted for TCR Vbeta20 (TRBV30-01) positivity by flow cytometry. The V and J segments used are TRBV5-1 and TRBJ2-3; 8 central nucleotides agree with TRBD2. The TCR comes from a male patient aged 50 to 59 with chronic graft-versus-host disease. Some T cells seen after a transplant may have their origin in the graft donor. The DNA reads as follows: TGCGCCAGCAGCTTGAGTTTACAGCGGGGGAGCACAGATACGCAGTATTTT. It specifies CASSLSLQRGSTDTQYF.